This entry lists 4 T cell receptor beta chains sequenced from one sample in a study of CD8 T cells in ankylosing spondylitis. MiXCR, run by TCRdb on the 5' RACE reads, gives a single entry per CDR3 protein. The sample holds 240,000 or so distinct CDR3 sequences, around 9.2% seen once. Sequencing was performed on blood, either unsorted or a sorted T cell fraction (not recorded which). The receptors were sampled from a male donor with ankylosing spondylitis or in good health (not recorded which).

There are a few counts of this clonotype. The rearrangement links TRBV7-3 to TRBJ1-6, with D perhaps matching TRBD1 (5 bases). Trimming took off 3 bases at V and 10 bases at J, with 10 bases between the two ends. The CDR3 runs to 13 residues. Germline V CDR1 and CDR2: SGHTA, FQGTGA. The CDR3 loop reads CASSFGGWSPLHF. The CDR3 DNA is TGTGCCAGCAGCTTTGGGGGGTGGTCACCCCTCCACTTT. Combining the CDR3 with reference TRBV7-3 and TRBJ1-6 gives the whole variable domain GAGVSQTPSNKVTEKGKYVELRCDPISGHTALYWYRQSLGQGPEFLIYFQGTGAADDSGLPNDRFFAVRPEGSVSTLKIQRTERGDSAVYLCASSFGGWSPLHFGNGTRLTVT.

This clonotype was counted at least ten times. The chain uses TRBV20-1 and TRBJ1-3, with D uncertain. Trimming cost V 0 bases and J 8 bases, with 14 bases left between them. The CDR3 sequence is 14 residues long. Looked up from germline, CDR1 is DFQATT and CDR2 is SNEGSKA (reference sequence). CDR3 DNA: TGCAGTGCTAGAGACCGTTCCACAACGGACACCATATATTTT. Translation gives CSARDRSTTDTIYF.

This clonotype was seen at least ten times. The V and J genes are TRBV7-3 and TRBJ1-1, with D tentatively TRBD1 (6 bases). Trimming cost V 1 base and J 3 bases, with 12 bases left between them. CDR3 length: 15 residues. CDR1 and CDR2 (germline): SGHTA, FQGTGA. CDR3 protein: CASSLIGSGDTEAFF. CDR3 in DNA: TGTGCCAGCAGCTTAATCGGGTCAGGGGACACTGAAGCTTTCTTT.

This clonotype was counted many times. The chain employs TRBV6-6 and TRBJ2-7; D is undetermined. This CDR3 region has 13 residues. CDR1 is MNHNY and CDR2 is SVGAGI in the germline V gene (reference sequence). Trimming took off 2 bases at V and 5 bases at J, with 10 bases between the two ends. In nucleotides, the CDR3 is TGTGCCAGCAGTTACAGAGACATCAACGAGCAGTACTTC. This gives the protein CASSYRDINEQYF.